This section outlines one T cell receptor (beta chain) sequence together with its context. Trimming left V 4 bases short and J 0 bases short, with 10 bases between. From germline, CDR1 is MNHEY and CDR2 SVGEGT. The CDR3 is 15 residues long. These data come from a study of blood T cell repertoires in COVID-19. Original data processing: Nucleated cell counts were estimated from reference gene primer amplification. Using immunoSEQ multiplex PCR, the repertoire was profiled, and TCRdb retains in-frame clones only, with some absent. V, J and clone size derive from that table, while D and trimming were established from the DNA sequence. Among 55,000 to 70,000 clones listed, about 90% were seen once.

This sequence originates from a man aged 60 to 75 with active or convalescent COVID-19. Sequencing used peripheral blood. The V call is TRBV6-2 or TRBV6-3, the J call TRBJ1-5; a weak D match, TRBD1 (6 bases). CDR3 region: CASSLTGYSNQPQHF. The DNA for the CDR3 is TGTGCCAGCAGTTTGACAGGATATAGCAATCAGCCCCAGCATTTT.